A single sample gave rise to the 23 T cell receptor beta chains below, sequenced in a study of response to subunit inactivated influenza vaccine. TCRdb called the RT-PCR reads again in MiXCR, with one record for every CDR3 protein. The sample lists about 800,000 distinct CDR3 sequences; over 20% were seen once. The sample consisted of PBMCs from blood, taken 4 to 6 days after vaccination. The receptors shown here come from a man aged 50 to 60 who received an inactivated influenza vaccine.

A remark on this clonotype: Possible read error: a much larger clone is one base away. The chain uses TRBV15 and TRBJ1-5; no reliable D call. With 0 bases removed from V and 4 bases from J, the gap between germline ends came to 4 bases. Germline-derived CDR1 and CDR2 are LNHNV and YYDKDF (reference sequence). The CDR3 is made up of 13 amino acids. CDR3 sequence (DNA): TGTGCCACCAGCAGAGAGGCTAATCAGCCCCAGCATTTT. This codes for CATSREANQPQHF.

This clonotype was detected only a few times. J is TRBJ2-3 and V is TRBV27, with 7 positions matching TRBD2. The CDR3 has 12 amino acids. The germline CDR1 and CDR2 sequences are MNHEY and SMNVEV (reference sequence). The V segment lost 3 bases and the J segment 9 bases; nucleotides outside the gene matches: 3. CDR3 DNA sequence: TGTGCCAGCAGTTTTGGGGAGGGGACGCAGTATTTT. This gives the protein CASSFGEGTQYF.

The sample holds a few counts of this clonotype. The DNA for the CDR3 is TGTGCCAGCAGCCTAAACCGGGACAGTTCCTACGAGCAGTACTTC. It codes for CASSLNRDSSYEQYF. The chain has TRBV7-8 and TRBJ2-7, with 7 bases aligning to TRBD1. J was trimmed by 1 base and V by 5 bases; bases with no gene match: 8. The CDR3 length is 15 residues. Germline lookup yields CDR1 SGHVS and CDR2 FQNEAQ.

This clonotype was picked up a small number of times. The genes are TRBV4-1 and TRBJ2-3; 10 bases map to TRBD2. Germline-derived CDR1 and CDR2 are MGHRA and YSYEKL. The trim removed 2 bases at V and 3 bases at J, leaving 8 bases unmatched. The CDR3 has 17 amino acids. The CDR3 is CASSQSPAGGWTDTQYF. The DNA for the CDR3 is TGCGCCAGCAGCCAATCTCCAGCGGGGGGGTGGACAGATACGCAGTATTTT.

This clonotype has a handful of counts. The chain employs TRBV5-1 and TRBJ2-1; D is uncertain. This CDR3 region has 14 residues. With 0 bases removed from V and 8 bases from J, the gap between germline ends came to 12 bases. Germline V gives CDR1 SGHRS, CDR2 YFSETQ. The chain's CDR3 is CASSLEGVIHEQFF. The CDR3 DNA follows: TGCGCCAGCAGCTTGGAGGGCGTAATCCATGAGCAGTTCTTC.

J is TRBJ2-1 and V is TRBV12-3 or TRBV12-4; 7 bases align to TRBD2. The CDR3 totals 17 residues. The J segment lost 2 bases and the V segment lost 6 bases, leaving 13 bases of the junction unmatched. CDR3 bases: TGTGCCAGCAGAACCAACCGTGGGACTACAACCTACAATGAGCAGTTCTTC. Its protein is CASRTNRGTTTYNEQFF.

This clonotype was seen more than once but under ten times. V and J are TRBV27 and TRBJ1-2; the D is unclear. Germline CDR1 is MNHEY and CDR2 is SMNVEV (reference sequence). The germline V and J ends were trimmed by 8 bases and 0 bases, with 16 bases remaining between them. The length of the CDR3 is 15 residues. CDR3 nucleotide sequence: TGTGCCAGCGGCCCGCTAGCTAAGACTAACTATGGCTACACCTTC. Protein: CASGPLAKTNYGYTF.

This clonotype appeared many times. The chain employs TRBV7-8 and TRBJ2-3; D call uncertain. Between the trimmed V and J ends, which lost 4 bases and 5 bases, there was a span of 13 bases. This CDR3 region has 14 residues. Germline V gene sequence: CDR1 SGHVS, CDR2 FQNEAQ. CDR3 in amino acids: CASSSSPPQDTQYF. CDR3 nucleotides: TGTGCCAGCAGCTCCTCACCCCCGCAAGATACGCAGTATTTT.

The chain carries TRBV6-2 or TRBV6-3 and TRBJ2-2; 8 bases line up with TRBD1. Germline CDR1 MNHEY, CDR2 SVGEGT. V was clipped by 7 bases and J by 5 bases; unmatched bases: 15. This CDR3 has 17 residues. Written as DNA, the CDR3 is TGTGCCAGCATTTCTCGGACCCGGGACAGGTGGACCGGGGAGCTGTTTTTT. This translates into CASISRTRDRWTGELFF.

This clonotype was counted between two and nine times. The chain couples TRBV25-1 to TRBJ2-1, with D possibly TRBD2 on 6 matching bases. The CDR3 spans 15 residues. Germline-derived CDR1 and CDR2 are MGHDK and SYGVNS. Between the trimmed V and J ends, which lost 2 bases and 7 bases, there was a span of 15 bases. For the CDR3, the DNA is TGTGCCAGCAGTGAACGGGGACTCGGTAGGAATGAGCAGTTCTTC. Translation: CASSERGLGRNEQFF.

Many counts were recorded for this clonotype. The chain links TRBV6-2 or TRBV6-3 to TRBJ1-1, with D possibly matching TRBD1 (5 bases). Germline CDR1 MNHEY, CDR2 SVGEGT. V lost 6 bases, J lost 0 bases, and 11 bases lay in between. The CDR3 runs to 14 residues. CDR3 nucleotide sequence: TGTGCCAGCAGGAACGACAGAATGAACACTGAAGCTTTCTTT. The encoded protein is CASRNDRMNTEAFF.

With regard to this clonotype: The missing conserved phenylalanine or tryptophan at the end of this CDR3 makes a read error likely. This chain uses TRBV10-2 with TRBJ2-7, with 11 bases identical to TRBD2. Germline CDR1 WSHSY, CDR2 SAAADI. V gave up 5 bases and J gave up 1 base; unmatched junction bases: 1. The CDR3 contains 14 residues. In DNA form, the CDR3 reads TGCGCCAGCAGTTTAGCGGGGGGGTCCTACGAGCAGTACTAC. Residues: CASSLAGGSYEQYY.

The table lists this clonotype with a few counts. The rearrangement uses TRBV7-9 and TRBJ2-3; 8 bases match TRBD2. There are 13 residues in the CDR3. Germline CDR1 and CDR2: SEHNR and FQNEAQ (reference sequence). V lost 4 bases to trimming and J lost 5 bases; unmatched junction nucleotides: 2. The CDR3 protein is CASSSLAGDTQYF. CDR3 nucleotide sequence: TGTGCCAGCAGCTCCCTAGCGGGAGATACGCAGTATTTT.

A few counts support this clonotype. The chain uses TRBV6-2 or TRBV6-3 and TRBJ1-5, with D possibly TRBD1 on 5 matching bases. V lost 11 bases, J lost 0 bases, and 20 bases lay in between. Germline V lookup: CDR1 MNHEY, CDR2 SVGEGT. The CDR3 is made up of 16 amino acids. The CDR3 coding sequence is TGTGCCGCAAGGAGTGCAGGGTCCTATAGCAATCAGCCCCAGCATTTT. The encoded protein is CAARSAGSYSNQPQHF.

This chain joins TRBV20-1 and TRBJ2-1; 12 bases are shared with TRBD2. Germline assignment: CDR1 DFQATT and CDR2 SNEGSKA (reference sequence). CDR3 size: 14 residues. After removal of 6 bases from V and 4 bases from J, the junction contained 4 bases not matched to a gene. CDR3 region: CSAPTSGRYNEQFF. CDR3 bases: TGCAGTGCACCGACTAGCGGGAGATACAATGAGCAGTTCTTC.

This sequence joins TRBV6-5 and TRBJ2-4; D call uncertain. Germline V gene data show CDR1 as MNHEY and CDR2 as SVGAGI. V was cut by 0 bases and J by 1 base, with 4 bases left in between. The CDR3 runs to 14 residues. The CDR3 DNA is TGTGCCAGCAGTTACTCAGTTGCCAAAAACATTCAGTACTTC. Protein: CASSYSVAKNIQYF.

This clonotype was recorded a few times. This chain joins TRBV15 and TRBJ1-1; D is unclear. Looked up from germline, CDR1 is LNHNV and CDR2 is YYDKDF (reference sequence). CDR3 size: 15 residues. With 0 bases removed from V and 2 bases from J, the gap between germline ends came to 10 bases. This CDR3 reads CATSRDLLENTEAFF. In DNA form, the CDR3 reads TGTGCCACCAGCAGAGATTTGCTAGAAAACACTGAAGCTTTCTTT.

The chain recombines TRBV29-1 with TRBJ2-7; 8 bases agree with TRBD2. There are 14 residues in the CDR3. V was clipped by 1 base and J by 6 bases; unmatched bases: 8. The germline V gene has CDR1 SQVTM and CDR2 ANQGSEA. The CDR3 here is CSVEAFGTRSEQYF. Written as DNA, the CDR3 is TGCAGCGTTGAAGCCTTCGGGACTAGAAGCGAGCAGTACTTC.

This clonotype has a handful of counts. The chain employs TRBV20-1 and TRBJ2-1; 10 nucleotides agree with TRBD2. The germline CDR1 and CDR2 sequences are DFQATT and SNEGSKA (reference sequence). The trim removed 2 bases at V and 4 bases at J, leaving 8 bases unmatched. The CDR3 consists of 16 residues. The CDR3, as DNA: TGCAGTGCTAGACCCCTCTCTAGCGGGAGATACAATGAGCAGTTCTTC. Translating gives CSARPLSSGRYNEQFF.

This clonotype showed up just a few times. CDR3 protein: CASSPPQEIGYTF. CDR3 nucleotides: TGTGCCAGCTCACCACCCCAGGAAATCGGCTACACCTTC. The V and J genes are TRBV18 and TRBJ1-2; D remains unclear. Looked up from germline, CDR1 is KGHSH and CDR2 is LQKENI. The V gene lost 0 bases and the J gene lost 8 bases, with 10 bases spanning the gap. The length of the CDR3 is 13 residues. The full variable domain, in which reference TRBV18 and TRBJ1-2 provide the parts outside the CDR3, is NAGVMQNPRHLVRRRGQEARLRCSPMKGHSHVYWYRQLPEEGLKFMVYLQKENIIDESGMPKERFSAEFPKEGPSILRIQQVVRGDSAAYFCASSPPQEIGYTFGSGTRLTVV.

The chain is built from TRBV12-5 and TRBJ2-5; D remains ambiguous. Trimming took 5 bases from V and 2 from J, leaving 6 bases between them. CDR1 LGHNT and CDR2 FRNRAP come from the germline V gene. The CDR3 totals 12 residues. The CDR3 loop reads CASGTTQETQYF. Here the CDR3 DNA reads TGTGCTAGTGGTACAACTCAAGAGACCCAGTACTTC.

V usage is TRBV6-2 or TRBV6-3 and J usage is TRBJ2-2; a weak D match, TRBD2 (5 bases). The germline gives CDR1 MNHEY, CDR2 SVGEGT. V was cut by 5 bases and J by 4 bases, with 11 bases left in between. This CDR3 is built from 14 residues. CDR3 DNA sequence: TGTGCCAGCAGTAACCGGGAACTCACCGGGGAGCTGTTTTTT. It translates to CASSNRELTGELFF.

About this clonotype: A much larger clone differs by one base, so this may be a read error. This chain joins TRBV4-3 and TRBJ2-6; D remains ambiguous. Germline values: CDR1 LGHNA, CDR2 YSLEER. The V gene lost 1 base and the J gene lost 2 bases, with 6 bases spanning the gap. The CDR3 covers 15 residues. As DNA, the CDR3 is TGCGCCAGCAGCCAAGGAGTGGCTGGGGCCAACGTCCTGACTTTC. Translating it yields CASSQGVAGANVLTF.